Listed below are T cell receptor beta chains from one sample, sequenced in a study of blood T cell repertoires in COVID-19. TCRdb's table, derived via immunoSEQ multiplex PCR, lists solely in-frame clones and lacks some. The sample lists hundreds of thousands of clones, 80% to 90% occurring once. The sequenced sample consisted of PBMCs or T cells enriched from blood (not recorded which). Receptor source: a man between 25 and 39 years old who had recovered from COVID-19. The CDR3 runs from the conserved cysteine through the conserved F or W. The D gene is left open where the match is weak. Where a row states a size, it is once, few, many or the class of an expanded clone; other rows omit it.

-	-	TRBV27	TRBJ2-2	CASSFGAGWPGELFF	TGTGCCAGCAGTTTCGGGGCGGGGTGGCCCGGGGAGCTGTTTTTT
-	TRBD2	TRBV18	TRBJ2-3	CASSPVQRGGTDTQYF	TGTGCCAGCTCACCAGTCCAGCGGGGGGGCACAGATACGCAGTATTTT
-	TRBD1	TRBV4-1	TRBJ1-2	CASSQDGRQGYYGYTF	TGCGCCAGCAGCCAAGATGGGCGACAGGGATACTATGGCTACACCTTC
few	TRBD2	TRBV11-3	TRBJ2-1	CASSPPRLAGRFF	TGTGCCAGCAGCCCCCCGAGACTAGCGGGACGGTTCTTC
-	-	TRBV5-1	TRBJ2-2	CASRTARNTGELFF	TGCGCCAGTCGGACAGCACGGAACACCGGGGAGCTGTTTTTT
-	TRBD1	TRBV6-5	TRBJ2-2	CASSFPTGLSTGELFF	TGTGCCAGCAGTTTTCCGACAGGGCTGAGCACCGGGGAGCTGTTTTTT
-	TRBD1	TRBV7-9	TRBJ2-2	CASSSRQGGGTGELFF	TGTGCCAGCAGCTCCAGACAGGGCGGTGGCACCGGGGAGCTGTTTTTT
-	-	TRBV11-2	TRBJ2-2	CASSPTPPNTGELFF	TGTGCCAGCAGCCCTACCCCCCCGAACACCGGGGAGCTGTTTTTT
once	-	TRBV28	TRBJ2-2	CASIQDRLNTGELFF	TGTGCCAGCATTCAGGACAGATTGAACACCGGGGAGCTGTTTTTT
-	TRBD2	TRBV9	TRBJ2-7	CASSVSSGGSYEQYF	TGTGCCAGCAGCGTCTCTAGCGGGGGCTCCTACGAGCAGTACTTC
-	TRBD1	TRBV2	TRBJ2-7	CASFRGRQGQYF	TGTGCCAGTTTTAGGGGGAGACAGGGGCAGTACTTC
-	-	TRBV15	TRBJ1-2	CATSRGTRDGYTF	TGTGCCACCAGCAGAGGCACACGTGATGGCTACACCTTC
once	TRBD1	TRBV18	TRBJ1-1	CASSPLQGAGEAFF	TGTGCCAGCTCACCACTACAGGGGGCCGGTGAAGCTTTCTTT
-	TRBD1	TRBV14	TRBJ2-5	CASSPTGAQETQYF	TGTGCCAGCAGCCCTACAGGGGCCCAAGAGACCCAGTACTTC
few	-	TRBV19	TRBJ1-2	CASSIPPNYGYTF	TGTGCCAGTTCTATCCCCCCTAACTATGGCTACACCTTC
-	-	TRBV3-1/TRBV3-2	TRBJ1-2	CASSAGGVGYTF	TGTGCCAGCAGCGCTGGGGGGGTCGGCTACACCTTC
-	TRBD1	TRBV9	TRBJ1-1	CASSDRGDYFMNTEAFF	TGTGCCAGCAGCGACAGGGGCGATTATTTTATGAACACTGAAGCTTTCTTT
-	TRBD1	TRBV11-2	TRBJ2-1	CASSLTGAGSSYNEQFF	TGTGCCAGCAGCTTGACAGGGGCCGGAAGCTCCTACAATGAGCAGTTCTTC
-	-	TRBV21-1	TRBJ2-2	CASSSHVGTGPNTGELFF	TGTGCCAGCAGCTCCCACGTTGGGACAGGCCCGAACACCGGGGAGCTGTTTTTT
-	-	TRBV6-1	TRBJ1-6	CASSDPGGSPLHF	TGTGCCAGCAGTGATCCGGGGGGTTCACCCCTCCACTTT